This T cell receptor beta chain was identified during a study of TIL therapy for anti-PD-1-resistant metastatic lung cancer. As for the study in general: Tumors had a median PD-L1 proportion score of around 6.4%.

Sequencing used immunoSEQ v3. The repertoire was sequenced with immunoSEQ multiplex PCR; TCRdb's copy has only in-frame clones and lacks some. The sample holds some 20,000 clones, approximately 79% seen once. This clone has just a few counts. This sample's time point: pre-treatment sample, taken before nivolumab and TIL therapy. Specimen: blood, collected at baseline. The clonotype was recovered from a person aged 25 to 79 with non-small cell lung cancer.

As DNA, the CDR3 is TGTGCCAGCAGCCCGCGACAGGGACCGTTCTATGGCTACACCTTC. Translating gives CASSPRQGPFYGYTF. This chain joins TRBV11-2 and TRBJ1-2, with TRBD1 identical over 7 bases. CDR1 and CDR2 (germline): SGHAT, FQNNGV. Trimming at V came to 5 bases and at J to 4 bases, leaving 10 bases not matched to a gene. The CDR3 loop spans 15 amino acids. Using reference TRBV11-2 and TRBJ1-2 for the parts outside the CDR3, the full variable domain is EAGVAQSPRYKIIEKRQSVAFWCNPISGHATLYWYQQILGQGPKLLIQFQNNGVVDDSQLPKDRFSAERLKGVDSTLKIQPAKLEDSAVYLCASSPRQGPFYGYTFGSGTRLTVV.